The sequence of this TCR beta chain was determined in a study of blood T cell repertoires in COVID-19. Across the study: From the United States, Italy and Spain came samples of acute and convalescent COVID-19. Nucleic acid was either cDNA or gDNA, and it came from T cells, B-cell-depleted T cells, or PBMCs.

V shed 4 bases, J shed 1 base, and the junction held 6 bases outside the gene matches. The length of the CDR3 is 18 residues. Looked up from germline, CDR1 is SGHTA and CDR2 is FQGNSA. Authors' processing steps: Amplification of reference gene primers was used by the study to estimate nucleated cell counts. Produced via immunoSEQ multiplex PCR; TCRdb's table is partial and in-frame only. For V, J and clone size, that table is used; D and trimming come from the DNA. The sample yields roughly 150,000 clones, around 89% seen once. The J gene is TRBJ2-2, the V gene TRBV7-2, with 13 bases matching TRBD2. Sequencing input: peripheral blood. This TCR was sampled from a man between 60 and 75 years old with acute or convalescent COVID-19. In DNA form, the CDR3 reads TGTGCCAGCAGCTCAGCCTGGACTAGCGGGGGGAACACCGGGGAGCTGTTTTTT. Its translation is CASSSAWTSGGNTGELFF.